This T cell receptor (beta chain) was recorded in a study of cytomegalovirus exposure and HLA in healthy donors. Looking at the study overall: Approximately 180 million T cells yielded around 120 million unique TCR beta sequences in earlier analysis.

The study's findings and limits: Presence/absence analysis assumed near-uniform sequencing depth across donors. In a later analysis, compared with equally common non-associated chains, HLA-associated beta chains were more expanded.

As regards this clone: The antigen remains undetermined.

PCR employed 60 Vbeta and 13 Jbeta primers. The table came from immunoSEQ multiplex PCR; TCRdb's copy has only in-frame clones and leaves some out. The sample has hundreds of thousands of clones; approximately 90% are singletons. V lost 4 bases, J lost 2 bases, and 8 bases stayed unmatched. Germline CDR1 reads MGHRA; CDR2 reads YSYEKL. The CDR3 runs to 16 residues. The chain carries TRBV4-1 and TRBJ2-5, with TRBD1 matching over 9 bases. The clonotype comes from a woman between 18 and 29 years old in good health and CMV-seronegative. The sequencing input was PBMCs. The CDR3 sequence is CASSRWGTGFQETQYF. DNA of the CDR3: TGCGCCAGCAGCCGATGGGGGACAGGGTTTCAAGAGACCCAGTACTTC.